One and the same sample provided the 29 T cell receptor beta chains below, sequenced in a study of CD8 T cells in Susac syndrome. 0.5 to 1 ug RNA was reverse transcribed with random hexamers. A single record per CDR3 protein comes from TCRdb applying MiXCR to the immunoSEQ multiplex PCR reads. The sample has around 25,000 distinct CDR3 sequences; just over 90% are singletons. The sequenced sample was CD8+ T cells from PBMCs. The receptor source for this set is a human donor with Susac syndrome.

The chain links TRBV19 to TRBJ1-5; D might be TRBD1 (6 bases). The V and J ends lost 5 bases and 0 bases respectively, with 14 bases between them. This CDR3 has 16 amino acids. The germline CDR1 and CDR2 sequences are LNHDA and SQIVND (reference sequence). The CDR3 loop is CASSQRGAYSNQPQHF. Here the CDR3 DNA reads TGTGCCAGTAGTCAGAGGGGGGCTTATAGCAATCAGCCCCAGCATTTT. Looking up the rest from reference TRBV19 and TRBJ1-5 gives the full variable domain: DGGITQSPKYLFRKEGQNVTLSCEQNLNHDAMYWYRQDPGQGLRLIYYSQIVNDFQKGDIAEGYSVSREKKESFPLTVTSAQKNPTAFYLCASSQRGAYSNQPQHFGDGTRLSIL.

The CDR3 DNA reads TGTGCCAGCAGTGACCCTCGGCCCTCTGGGGCCAACGTCCTGACTTTC. As protein: CASSDPRPSGANVLTF. The V and J genes are TRBV2 and TRBJ2-6; D gene uncertain. Germline lookup yields CDR1 SNHLY and CDR2 FYNNEI. The CDR3 loop spans 16 amino acids. The V end lost 3 bases, the J end lost 0 bases, and 9 bases lay between the germline ends.

The chain combines TRBV15 with TRBJ2-7, with D tentatively TRBD1 (6 bases). V was shortened by 1 base and J by 1 base, with 14 bases between the two germline ends. The CDR3 consists of 16 residues. CDR1 is LNHNV, CDR2 YYDKDF, per germline (reference sequence). In nucleotides, the CDR3 is TGTGCCACCAGCAGAGGGGCTGGGGGCTATTCCTACGAGCAGTACTTC. Its protein is CATSRGAGGYSYEQYF.

This rearrangement joins TRBV28 to TRBJ2-2; 7 bases are shared with TRBD1. From germline, CDR1 is MDHEN and CDR2 SYDVKM. J was trimmed by 0 bases and V by 10 bases; bases with no gene match: 8. The CDR3 sequence is 15 residues long. The CDR3 nucleotides read TGTGCCACCTTCACAGGGGTTTCGAACACCGGGGAGCTGTTTTTT. Protein sequence: CATFTGVSNTGELFF.

The rearrangement joins TRBV28 to TRBJ1-4; 8 bases map to TRBD1. This CDR3 is built from 15 residues. Germline V gene lookup returns CDR1 MDHEN and CDR2 SYDVKM. Trimming at V came to 5 bases and at J to 9 bases, leaving 11 bases not matched to a gene. In DNA form, the CDR3 reads TGTGCCAGCAGTCCGTCCGGGACAGGAAAACAAAAACTGTTTTTT. Its protein is CASSPSGTGKQKLFF.

The V and J genes are TRBV20-1 and TRBJ2-3, with 9 bases lining up with TRBD1. This CDR3 is 16 amino acids long. Germline CDR1 and CDR2: DFQATT and SNEGSKA (reference sequence). J lost 5 bases, V lost 1 base, and 10 bases had no gene match. The CDR3 DNA follows: TGCAGTGCTAGAGGCCCGGACAGGGGAGCAGTAGATACGCAGTATTTT. Protein: CSARGPDRGAVDTQYF.

This sequence joins TRBV28 and TRBJ1-1; 10 bases map to TRBD1. The CDR3 is 16 amino acids. Germline V gene sequence: CDR1 MDHEN, CDR2 SYDVKM. The ends lost 3 bases at V and 5 bases at J; junction bases unmatched: 9. CDR3 DNA sequence: TGTGCCAGCAGTTTCGTGGGACAGGGGCGTGGTACTGAAGCTTTCTTT. Protein sequence: CASSFVGQGRGTEAFF.

The rearrangement links TRBV7-9 to TRBJ1-4, with D tentatively TRBD1 (6 bases). The CDR3 contains 14 residues. CDR1 SEHNR and CDR2 FQNEAQ come from the germline V gene (reference sequence). V lost 4 bases to trimming and J lost 4 bases, with 10 bases between them. CDR3 bases: TGTGCCAGCAGCTCCGGACAGATTAATGAAAAACTGTTTTTT. It codes for CASSSGQINEKLFF.

The table lists this clonotype with a count of one. The chain employs TRBV5-4 and TRBJ1-6; D might be TRBD1 (5 bases). There are 14 residues in the CDR3. The V end lost 1 base, the J end lost 9 bases, and 11 bases lay between the germline ends. Per the germline V gene, CDR1 is SGHNT and CDR2 is YYREEE (reference sequence). CDR3 in amino acids: CASSLQVGGSPLHF. The CDR3 DNA is TGTGCCAGCAGCTTGCAGGTTGGGGGTTCACCCCTCCACTTT.

This chain uses TRBV7-9 with TRBJ2-1; 14 positions agree with TRBD2. Germline-derived CDR1 and CDR2 are SEHNR and FQNEAQ (reference sequence). Trimming took 3 bases from V and 9 from J; bases not matched to a gene: 7. This CDR3 has 16 amino acids. In DNA, the CDR3 is TGTGCCAGCAGCTTGTGGACTAGCGGGGGGCTTATTGAGCAGTTCTTC. This translates into CASSLWTSGGLIEQFF.

The V call is TRBV2, the J call TRBJ2-1; 11 bases align to TRBD1. With V trimmed by 6 bases and J by 0 bases, 4 bases remained unmatched. Germline CDR1 and CDR2: SNHLY and FYNNEI. The CDR3 consists of 16 residues. This chain's CDR3 is CASRAGTGGSYNEQFF. CDR3 in DNA: TGTGCCAGCAGGGCCGGGACAGGGGGCTCCTACAATGAGCAGTTCTTC.

The V call is TRBV6-1, the J call TRBJ1-6; perhaps TRBD1 as D (6 bases). Germline assignment: CDR1 MNHNS and CDR2 SASEGT. This CDR3 contains 14 residues. V dropped 6 bases and J dropped 9 bases, with 15 bases sitting between them. DNA for the CDR3: TGTGCCAGCAGCCGAGACAGGCTAAGTTCACCCCTCCACTTT. This gives the protein CASSRDRLSSPLHF.

This chain uses TRBV20-1 with TRBJ1-1; D perhaps matches TRBD1 (5 bases). Germline loops: CDR1 DFQATT, CDR2 SNEGSKA (reference sequence). With 0 bases removed from V and 5 bases from J, the gap between germline ends came to 16 bases. This CDR3 is 15 amino acids long. The CDR3 DNA reads as TGCAGTGCTAGAGATCAGTTAGAGGGGCAAACTGAAGCTTTCTTT. Its translation is CSARDQLEGQTEAFF.

The chain recombines TRBV20-1 with TRBJ2-7; tentative D call: TRBD2 (5 bases). V lost 0 bases and J 0 bases, leaving 15 bases between the germline ends. This CDR3 contains 16 residues. Germline CDR1 is DFQATT and CDR2 is SNEGSKA (reference sequence). In DNA form, the CDR3 reads TGCAGTGCTAGAGATGAGGGCAGGCTAGCCTCCTACGAGCAGTACTTC. It encodes CSARDEGRLASYEQYF.

This rearrangement joins TRBV9 to TRBJ2-5, with D uncertain. Germline loops: CDR1 SGDLS, CDR2 YYNGEE. CDR3 size: 13 residues. Trimming removed 0 bases from V and 4 bases from J, with 7 bases in between. The DNA of the CDR3 is TGTGCCAGCAGCGTAGTAAGTTCAGAGACCCAGTACTTC. Protein product: CASSVVSSETQYF.

V is TRBV2 and J is TRBJ1-1; D is unresolved. There are 14 residues in the CDR3. In germline, CDR1 is SNHLY, CDR2 FYNNEI. V was trimmed by 3 bases and J by 1 base, leaving 9 bases between them. CDR3 DNA: TGTGCCAGCAGTGAGATAGGGCCGAACACTGAAGCTTTCTTT. It is translated as CASSEIGPNTEAFF.

The sample holds one count of this clonotype. The chain combines TRBV7-9 with TRBJ2-3; D is unclear. Trimming cost V 5 bases and J 2 bases, with 17 bases left between them. Per germline, CDR1 SEHNR and CDR2 FQNEAQ (reference sequence). This CDR3 contains 16 residues. The CDR3 is CASSARLRELTDTQYF. The CDR3 DNA follows: TGTGCCAGCAGCGCACGCCTCAGAGAACTCACAGATACGCAGTATTTT.

The gene calls are TRBV9 and TRBJ2-2; D gene uncertain. Germline CDR1 is SGDLS and CDR2 is YYNGEE. CDR3 length equals 12 residues. The V and J ends lost 7 bases and 2 bases respectively, with 6 bases between them. This chain's CDR3 is CASDSNTGELFF. The CDR3 bases are TGTGCCAGCGATAGCAACACCGGGGAGCTGTTTTTT.

V is TRBV12-3 or TRBV12-4 and J is TRBJ2-2, with TRBD1 matching 7 bases. The CDR3 has 15 amino acids. Germline trimming cut 5 bases from V and 1 base from J; bases unmatched to any gene: 4. As DNA, the CDR3 is TGTGCCAGCAGTCCCCGGGACAGGAACACCGGGGAGCTGTTTTTT. This codes for CASSPRDRNTGELFF.

Here the CDR3 reads CASSEGGLAAPLDGELFF. CDR3 sequence (DNA): TGTGCCAGCAGTGAAGGGGGACTAGCGGCCCCACTGGACGGGGAGCTGTTTTTT. V and J are TRBV2 and TRBJ2-2, with 11 bases matching TRBD2. Germline values: CDR1 SNHLY, CDR2 FYNNEI. The CDR3 sequence is 18 residues long. V shed 1 base, J shed 7 bases, and the junction held 11 bases outside the gene matches.

This clonotype was picked up one time. This chain connects TRBV7-2 to TRBJ2-6, with 8 bases aligning to TRBD1. Losses at the gene ends were 5 bases for V and 0 bases for J; bases not matched to a gene: 12. From germline, CDR1 is SGHTA and CDR2 FQGNSA. CDR3 size: 19 residues. The CDR3 sequence: CASSPRGQFPFSGANVLTF. The CDR3 DNA reads as TGTGCCAGCAGCCCCAGGGGGCAATTCCCCTTCTCTGGGGCCAACGTCCTGACTTTC.

This chain links TRBV6-5 with TRBJ1-2, with a possible D match to TRBD1 (6 bases). This CDR3 has 14 amino acids. In germline, CDR1 is MNHEY, CDR2 SVGAGI. V was cut by 0 bases and J by 7 bases, with 12 bases left in between. The chain's CDR3 is CASSYSTATGGYTF. CDR3 bases: TGTGCCAGCAGTTACTCGACAGCGACAGGTGGCTACACCTTC.

The J gene is TRBJ2-3, the V gene TRBV24-1; 9 bases map to TRBD1. The ends lost 5 bases at V and 3 bases at J; junction bases unmatched: 5. The CDR3 is made up of 15 amino acids. Germline V gene data show CDR1 as KGHDR and CDR2 as SFDVKD. The CDR3 nucleotides read TGTGCCACCAGTGGTTACAGGGGGCAAACAGATACGCAGTATTTT. Encoded protein: CATSGYRGQTDTQYF.

This clonotype showed up just once. V gene TRBV5-1 combines with J gene TRBJ1-6, with 8 positions matching TRBD1. The germline V gene has CDR1 SGHRS and CDR2 YFSETQ. The CDR3 has 14 residues. Unmatched junction bases numbered 3, after V lost 3 bases and J lost 7 bases. The CDR3 loop is CASSWGQENSPLHF. The CDR3 nucleotides are TGCGCCAGCAGCTGGGGACAGGAGAATTCACCCCTCCACTTT.

The chain employs TRBV7-9 and TRBJ1-1; D not resolved. CDR3 length: 14 residues. Germline V lookup: CDR1 SEHNR, CDR2 FQNEAQ (reference sequence). V gave up 1 base and J gave up 1 base, with 7 bases separating them. The CDR3 is CASSLEWQNTEAFF. For the CDR3, the DNA is TGTGCCAGCAGCTTAGAGTGGCAGAACACTGAAGCTTTCTTT.

The chain is built from TRBV7-9 and TRBJ1-2; D gene unclear. In germline, CDR1 is SEHNR, CDR2 FQNEAQ (reference sequence). The CDR3 is 15 residues long. V dropped 2 bases and J dropped 6 bases, with 16 bases sitting between them. CDR3 sequence (DNA): TGTGCCAGCAGCTTACAGTACCAAACGTTTAATGGCTACACCTTC. It specifies CASSLQYQTFNGYTF.

The V gene is TRBV7-9, the J gene TRBJ1-4; tentative D call: TRBD1 (6 bases). The V gene lost 4 bases and the J gene lost 8 bases, with 20 bases spanning the gap. The CDR3 consists of 16 residues. CDR1 SEHNR and CDR2 FQNEAQ come from the germline V gene (reference sequence). CDR3 bases: TGTGCCAGCAGCTCAGGGGTGGTCGGGGGGAGCGAAAAACTGTTTTTT. It translates to CASSSGVVGGSEKLFF.

The chain is built from TRBV2 and TRBJ2-2; TRBD2 might be the D (7 bases). The germline CDR1 and CDR2 sequences are SNHLY and FYNNEI. This CDR3 has 19 amino acids. V dropped 3 bases and J dropped 2 bases, with 22 bases sitting between them. This CDR3 reads CASSDPLGGANRNTGELFF. The CDR3 nucleotides are TGTGCCAGCAGTGATCCGTTAGGGGGGGCCAACCGAAACACCGGGGAGCTGTTTTTT.

The CDR3 spells CASSLNGQYQETQYF. Written as DNA, the CDR3 is TGCGCCAGCAGCTTGAACGGACAGTACCAAGAGACCCAGTACTTC. The genes are TRBV5-1 and TRBJ2-5, with D possibly TRBD1 on 6 matching bases. The V and J ends lost 1 base and 0 bases respectively, with 10 bases between them. The V gene's germline CDR1 is SGHRS and CDR2 YFSETQ. The CDR3 extends over 15 amino acids. The complete variable domain, with remaining parts taken from reference TRBV5-1 and TRBJ2-5, reads KAGVTQTPRYLIKTRGQQVTLSCSPISGHRSVSWYQQTPGQGLQFLFEYFSETQRNKGNFPGRFSGRQFSNSRSEMNVSTLELGDSALYLCASSLNGQYQETQYFGPGTRLLVL.